This note documents a single TCR beta chain sequence. The entry originates in a study of blood T cell repertoires in COVID-19. CDR1 is LGHDT and CDR2 is YNNKEL in the germline V gene (reference sequence). The V end lost 4 bases, the J end lost 7 bases, and 14 bases lay between the germline ends. The CDR3 totals 14 residues. Produced via immunoSEQ multiplex PCR; TCRdb's table is partial and in-frame only. The repertoire holds over 100,000 clones, roughly 85% seen once, with roughly a tenth in the top ten. The source is a man older than 75 with acute or convalescent COVID-19. The rearrangement links TRBV3-1 (or the pseudogene TRBV3-2) to TRBJ2-1; a weak D match, TRBD1 (5 bases). Sequences were obtained from peripheral blood. CDR3 sequence reads: CASSPMTGANEQFF. The CDR3 coding sequence is TGTGCCAGCAGCCCGATGACTGGGGCGAATGAGCAGTTCTTC.